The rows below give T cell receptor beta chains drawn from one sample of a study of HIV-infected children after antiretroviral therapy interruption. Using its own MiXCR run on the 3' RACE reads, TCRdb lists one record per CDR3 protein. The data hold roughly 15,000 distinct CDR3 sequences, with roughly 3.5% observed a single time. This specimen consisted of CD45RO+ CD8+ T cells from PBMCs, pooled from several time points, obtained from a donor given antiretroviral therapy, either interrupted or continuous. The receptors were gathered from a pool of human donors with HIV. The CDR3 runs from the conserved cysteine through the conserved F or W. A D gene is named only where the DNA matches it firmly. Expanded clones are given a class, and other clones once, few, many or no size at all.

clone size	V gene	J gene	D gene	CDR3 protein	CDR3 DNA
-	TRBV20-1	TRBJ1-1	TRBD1	CSARDLGQGGTEAFF	TGCAGTGCTAGAGATTTAGGACAGGGAGGCACTGAAGCTTTCTTT
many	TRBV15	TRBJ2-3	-	CATSIGTGSTDTQYF	TGTGCCACCAGCATTGGAACAGGAAGCACAGATACGCAGTATTTT
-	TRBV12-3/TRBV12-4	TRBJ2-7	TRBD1	CASSLGTGEYEQYF	TGTGCCAGCAGTTTAGGGACAGGGGAGTACGAGCAGTACTTC
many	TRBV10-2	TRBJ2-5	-	CASSAEHRAYQETQYF	TGCGCCAGCAGCGCTGAGCACAGGGCGTACCAAGAGACCCAGTACTTC
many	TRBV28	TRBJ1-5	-	CASTSLHYGQPQHF	TGTGCCAGCACCAGCCTTCATTACGGTCAGCCCCAGCATTTT
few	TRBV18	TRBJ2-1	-	CASSPTGYSYNEQFF	TGTGCCAGCTCACCGACAGGCTACTCCTACAATGAGCAGTTCTTC
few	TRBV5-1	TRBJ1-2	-	CASSLGAPGYTF	TGCGCCAGCAGCTTGGGGGCGCCGGGCTACACCTTC
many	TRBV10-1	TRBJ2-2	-	CASSGLTGELFF	TGCGCCAGCAGTGGTCTCACCGGGGAGCTGTTTTTT
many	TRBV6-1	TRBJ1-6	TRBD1	CASSGDTGGSSPLHF	TGTGCCAGCAGTGGTGACACAGGGGGTTCTTCACCCCTCCACTTT
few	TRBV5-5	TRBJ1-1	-	CASSTDTLTEAFF	TGTGCCAGCAGCACGGACACCCTCACTGAAGCTTTCTTT
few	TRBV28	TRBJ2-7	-	CASNSGQIYPYEQYF	TGTGCCAGCAACTCAGGACAGATCTATCCCTACGAGCAGTACTTC
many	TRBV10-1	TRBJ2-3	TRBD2	CASSESIEASGVKYF	TGCGCCAGCAGTGAGTCGATTGAGGCTAGCGGGGTGAAGTATTTT
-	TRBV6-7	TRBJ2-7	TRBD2	CASQPAGDHEQYF	TGTGCCAGCCAACCAGCGGGGGACCACGAGCAGTACTTC
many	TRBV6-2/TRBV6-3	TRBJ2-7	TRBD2	CASSYTSGGYEQYF	TGTGCCAGCAGTTACACTAGCGGGGGCTACGAGCAGTACTTC
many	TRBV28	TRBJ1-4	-	CALKGEANEKLFF	TGTGCCTTGAAGGGGGAGGCTAATGAAAAACTGTTTTTT
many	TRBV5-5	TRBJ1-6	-	CASSSPDDSYNSPLHF	TGTGCCAGCAGCTCCCCCGACGATTCCTATAATTCACCCCTCCACTTT
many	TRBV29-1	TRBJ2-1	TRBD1	CSVVQGWSEQFF	TGCAGCGTTGTACAGGGGTGGAGTGAGCAGTTCTTC
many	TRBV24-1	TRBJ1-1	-	CATSDPGGFEAFF	TGTGCCACCAGTGACCCCGGGGGCTTCGAAGCTTTCTTT
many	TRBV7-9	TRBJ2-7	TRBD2	CASRPPSGPSNEQYF	TGTGCCAGCAGGCCCCCTAGCGGGCCATCAAACGAGCAGTACTTC
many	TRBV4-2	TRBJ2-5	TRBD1	CASSQGTGGAETQYF	TGTGCCAGCAGCCAAGGGACAGGGGGCGCAGAGACCCAGTACTTC
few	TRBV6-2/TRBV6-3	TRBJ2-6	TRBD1	CASSWTGSGANVLTF	TGTGCCAGCAGTTGGACAGGCTCTGGGGCCAACGTCCTGACTTTC
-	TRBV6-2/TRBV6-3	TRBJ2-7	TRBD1	CASSGQDYEQYF	TGTGCCAGCAGTGGACAGGACTACGAGCAGTACTTC
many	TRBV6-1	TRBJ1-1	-	CASSDVSGSEAFF	TGTGCCAGCAGTGATGTATCGGGGAGTGAAGCTTTCTTT
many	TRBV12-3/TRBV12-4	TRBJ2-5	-	CASARTVKETQYF	TGTGCCAGCGCTCGGACGGTGAAAGAGACCCAGTACTTC
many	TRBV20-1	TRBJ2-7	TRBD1	CSARGQGDHEQYF	TGCAGTGCTAGAGGACAGGGGGACCACGAGCAGTACTTC
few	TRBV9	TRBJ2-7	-	CASSARSLSYEQYF	TGTGCCAGCAGCGCCCGGAGTCTTTCCTACGAGCAGTACTTC
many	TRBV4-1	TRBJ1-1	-	CASRQRLSMNTEAFF	TGCGCCAGCAGGCAAAGATTGAGCATGAACACTGAAGCTTTCTTT
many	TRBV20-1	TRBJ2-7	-	CSAPTSYEQYF	TGCAGTGCCCCGACTAGCTACGAGCAGTACTTC
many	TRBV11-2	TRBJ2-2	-	CASSPWGKGANTGELFF	TGTGCCAGCAGCCCCTGGGGGAAGGGGGCGAACACCGGGGAGCTGTTTTTT
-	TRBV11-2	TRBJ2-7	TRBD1	CASSPGTGLLQYF	TGTGCCAGCAGCCCCGGGACAGGTTTATTGCAGTACTTC
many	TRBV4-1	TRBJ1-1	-	CASSGQVNTEAFF	TGCGCCAGCAGCGGACAAGTTAACACTGAAGCTTTCTTT
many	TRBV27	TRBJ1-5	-	CASKGQSLSNQPQHF	TGTGCCAGCAAGGGTCAGTCCCTTAGCAATCAGCCCCAGCATTTT
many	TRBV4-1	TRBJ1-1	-	CASSQDYQGEAFF	TGCGCCAGCAGCCAAGATTATCAGGGGGAAGCTTTCTTT
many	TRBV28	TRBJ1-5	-	CASSLSGRRTPQHF	TGTGCCAGCAGCCTATCGGGGAGAAGGACGCCCCAGCATTTT
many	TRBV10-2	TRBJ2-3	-	CASRSRDSRSGRTDTQYF	TGCGCCAGCAGGTCCCGGGACAGCCGCAGCGGGCGCACAGATACGCAGTATTTT
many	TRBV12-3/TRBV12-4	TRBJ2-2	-	CASSLSGRVYAGELFF	TGTGCCAGCAGTTTGTCTGGCAGGGTGTATGCCGGGGAGCTGTTTTTT
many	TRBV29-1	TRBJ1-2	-	CSVRGSPLYGYTF	TGCAGCGTTCGGGGCTCTCCCCTCTATGGCTACACCTTC
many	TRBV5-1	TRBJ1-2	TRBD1	CASSLEPGQGGDGYTF	TGCGCCAGCAGCTTGGAGCCGGGACAGGGGGGAGATGGCTACACCTTC
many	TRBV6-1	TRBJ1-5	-	CASSEGGGHQPQHF	TGTGCCAGCAGTGAAGGCGGGGGTCATCAGCCCCAGCATTTT
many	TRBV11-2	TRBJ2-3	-	CASSSHRGTSTDTQYF	TGTGCCAGCAGCTCCCATCGGGGGACATCCACAGATACGCAGTATTTT
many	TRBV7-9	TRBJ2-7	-	CASSFAVFTYEQYF	TGTGCCAGCAGCTTCGCAGTTTTCACCTACGAGCAGTACTTC
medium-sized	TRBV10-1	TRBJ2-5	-	CASSASFDETQYF	TGCGCCAGCAGTGCTTCGTTTGACGAGACCCAGTACTTC
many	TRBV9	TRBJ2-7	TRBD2	CASSVSMGSGRSYEQYF	TGTGCCAGCAGCGTAAGTATGGGATCCGGGAGGTCCTACGAGCAGTACTTC
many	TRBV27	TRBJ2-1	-	CASSSTSEDEQFF	TGTGCCAGCAGTTCGACCTCCGAGGATGAGCAGTTCTTC
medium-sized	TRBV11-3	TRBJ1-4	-	CASSLVPAMAVGEKLFF	TGTGCCAGCAGCTTAGTTCCCGCTATGGCCGTTGGGGAAAAACTGTTTTTT
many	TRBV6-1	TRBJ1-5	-	CASTQGDGNQPQHF	TGTGCCAGCACCCAAGGGGATGGTAATCAGCCCCAGCATTTT
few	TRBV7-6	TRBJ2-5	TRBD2	CASSLIGGAQETQYF	TGTGCCAGCAGCTTGATCGGGGGGGCACAAGAGACCCAGTACTTC